One and the same sample provided the 31 T cell receptor beta chains below, sequenced in a study of siplizumab effects on memory and regulatory T cells. Only in-frame clones appear in the TCRdb table, and some are missing; sequencing was by immunoSEQ multiplex PCR. The profile covers roughly 100,000 clones, with nearly 95% appearing a single time and 0.6% to 0.7% taken by the ten largest. The sequenced material came from Tregs sorted from blood. These receptors were obtained from a human donor in good health.

The rearrangement joins TRBV7-9 to TRBJ2-1, with D unresolved. Germline V CDR1 and CDR2: SEHNR, FQNEAQ (reference sequence). Trimming shortened V by 6 bases and J by 3 bases, and 18 bases separated the two germline ends. The CDR3 consists of 16 residues. CDR3 DNA: TGTGCCAGCAGGCCCTGGGCAGGAGTAGACTACAATGAGCAGTTCTTC. The encoded protein is CASRPWAGVDYNEQFF.

The rearrangement joins TRBV28 to TRBJ1-2, with a possible D match to TRBD1 (5 bases). V lost 10 bases and J lost 4, with 13 bases in between. Germline CDR1 is MDHEN and CDR2 is SYDVKM. The CDR3 has 12 amino acids. The CDR3, as DNA: TGTGCCACCTATCGGGGCGGCTATGGCTACACCTTC. It encodes CATYRGGYGYTF.

The genes are TRBV30 and TRBJ1-2; D might be TRBD1 (6 bases). CDR3 length equals 13 residues. V was shortened by 0 bases and J by 8 bases, with 13 bases between the two germline ends. Germline V gene data show CDR1 as GTSNPN and CDR2 as SVGIG (reference sequence). The CDR3 reads CAWSVVGAGGYTF. CDR3 nucleotides: TGTGCCTGGAGTGTAGTGGGGGCTGGCGGCTACACCTTC.

The gene calls are TRBV5-1 and TRBJ2-1; no clear D gene. CDR3 size: 14 residues. The germline gives CDR1 SGHRS, CDR2 YFSETQ. V was trimmed by 3 bases and J by 9 bases, leaving 16 bases between them. DNA for the CDR3: TGCGCCAGCAGCTGGATCGAAGGAAAGGCTGAGCAGTTCTTC. This codes for CASSWIEGKAEQFF.

V usage is TRBV7-9 and J usage is TRBJ2-5; D remains unclear. V was trimmed by 1 base and J by 0 bases, leaving 12 bases between them. There are 16 residues in the CDR3. Germline CDR1 and CDR2: SEHNR and FQNEAQ (reference sequence). The CDR3 nucleotides are TGTGCCAGCAGCTTAGTCGGGCGGCTTCACCAAGAGACCCAGTACTTC. Translated: CASSLVGRLHQETQYF.

The V call is TRBV11-2, the J call TRBJ2-5; TRBD2 agrees at 14 bases. With 5 bases clipped from V and 3 bases from J, the junction kept 8 bases outside the gene matches. Germline V gene lookup returns CDR1 SGHAT and CDR2 FQNNGV. This CDR3 has 17 amino acids. The CDR3 is CASSPGTSGGLKETQYF. In DNA, the CDR3 is TGTGCCAGCAGCCCAGGGACTAGCGGGGGACTAAAAGAGACCCAGTACTTC.

The gene calls are TRBV13 and TRBJ2-3; D is ambiguous. V dropped 4 bases and J dropped 6 bases, with 8 bases sitting between them. The germline V gene has CDR1 PRHDT and CDR2 FYEKMQ (reference sequence). This CDR3 is built from 12 residues. Written as DNA, the CDR3 is TGTGCCAGCAGCTCCTACTCCGATACGCAGTATTTT. As protein: CASSSYSDTQYF.

This chain uses TRBV6-6 with TRBJ2-5; the match to TRBD1 covers 9 bases. V lost 6 bases to trimming and J lost 5 bases; unmatched junction nucleotides: 4. From germline, CDR1 is MNHNY and CDR2 SVGAGI (reference sequence). This CDR3 region has 13 residues. CDR3 in DNA: TGTGCCAGCAGACTGGACAGGGGTGAGACCCAGTACTTC. Protein sequence: CASRLDRGETQYF.

This chain joins TRBV4-3 and TRBJ2-7; 7 bases match TRBD2. Germline V gives CDR1 LGHNA, CDR2 YSLEER. This CDR3 is 17 amino acids long. The V gene end was trimmed by 3 bases and the J gene end by 2 bases; junction bases not matched to a gene: 13. The CDR3 sequence: CASSQGVGGSGAYEQYF. In nucleotides, the CDR3 is TGCGCCAGCAGCCAGGGCGTCGGGGGGAGCGGAGCCTACGAGCAGTACTTC.

CDR3 DNA sequence: TGCGCCAGCAGTAGACAGGGCGGGCAGCCCCAGCATTTT. Translation gives CASSRQGGQPQHF. This rearrangement joins TRBV5-1 to TRBJ1-5, with 7 nucleotides matching TRBD1. The CDR3 contains 13 residues. J gave up 7 bases and V 5 bases, and 6 bases lay outside the gene matches. Germline values: CDR1 SGHRS, CDR2 YFSETQ.

This clone was seen only once. J is TRBJ1-3 and V is TRBV19; no clear D. The CDR3 loop spans 13 amino acids. Germline V gives CDR1 LNHDA, CDR2 SQIVND (reference sequence). V was shortened by 6 bases and J by 1 base, with 7 bases between the two germline ends. The CDR3 reads CASRWSSGNTIYF. The DNA for the CDR3 is TGTGCCAGTAGATGGTCTTCTGGAAACACCATATATTTT.

This chain connects TRBV7-9 to TRBJ1-1; 7 nucleotides line up with TRBD1. CDR3 length equals 16 residues. V shed 6 bases and J 4 bases; nucleotides not matched to a gene: 14. The germline CDR1 and CDR2 sequences are SEHNR and FQNEAQ (reference sequence). The DNA for the CDR3 is TGTGCCAGCAGTTACGCGGGGAGGGGGCGGACCACTGAAGCTTTCTTT. Protein: CASSYAGRGRTTEAFF.

V usage is TRBV5-8 and J usage is TRBJ2-7; D gene uncertain. V lost 2 bases, J lost 3 bases, and 6 bases lay in between. CDR3 length: 12 residues. CDR1 and CDR2 (germline): SGHTS, YDEGEE. In DNA form, the CDR3 reads TGTGCCAGCAGCTTTAGTGTCTACGAGCAGTACTTC. Translated, it gives CASSFSVYEQYF. Full variable domain (remainder filled in from reference TRBV5-8 and TRBJ2-7): EAGVTQSPTHLIKTRGQQATLRCSPISGHTSVYWYQQALGLGLQFLLWYDEGEERNRGNFPPRFSGRQFPNYSSELNVNALELEDSALYLCASSFSVYEQYFGPGTRLTVT.

The gene calls are TRBV11-3 and TRBJ2-1, with 7 bases matching TRBD2. This CDR3 has 15 residues. Germline assignment: CDR1 SGHNT and CDR2 YENEEA. Germline trimming cut 4 bases from V and 4 bases from J; bases unmatched to any gene: 7. CDR3: CASSSVLGGYNEQFF. The CDR3, as DNA: TGTGCCAGCAGCTCCGTCTTGGGAGGGTACAATGAGCAGTTCTTC.

The sample holds one count of this clone. This chain uses TRBV2 with TRBJ2-5, with D perhaps matching TRBD1 (6 bases). Germline-derived CDR1 and CDR2 are SNHLY and FYNNEI. The CDR3 sequence is 14 residues long. Trimming removed 6 bases from V and 5 bases from J, with 16 bases in between. The CDR3 here is CASRGDGGWETQYF. The CDR3, as DNA: TGTGCCAGCAGGGGGGATGGGGGCTGGGAGACCCAGTACTTC.

The V gene is TRBV5-1, the J gene TRBJ1-1; D unclear. This CDR3 has 14 residues. Between the trimmed V and J ends, which lost 2 bases and 1 base, there was a span of 9 bases. Per the germline V gene, CDR1 is SGHRS and CDR2 is YFSETQ. The CDR3 region is CASSFSDGNTEAFF. The DNA of the CDR3 is TGCGCCAGCAGCTTCTCGGACGGGAACACTGAAGCTTTCTTT.

The chain carries TRBV7-9 and TRBJ2-2; TRBD2 might be the D (5 bases). The CDR3 extends over 15 amino acids. In germline, CDR1 is SEHNR, CDR2 FQNEAQ (reference sequence). V was trimmed by 2 bases and J by 1 base, leaving 8 bases between them. CDR3 protein: CASSLMSGNTGELFF. CDR3 nucleotides: TGTGCCAGCAGCTTAATGAGCGGGAACACCGGGGAGCTGTTTTTT.

The rearrangement links TRBV6-1 to TRBJ1-1; the D is unclear. There are 12 residues in the CDR3. Germline CDR1 and CDR2: MNHNS and SASEGT. V was clipped by 4 bases and J by 11 bases, with 14 bases between them. The CDR3 here is CASSAGLHWAFF. The DNA of the CDR3 is TGTGCCAGCAGTGCGGGCCTTCATTGGGCTTTCTTT.

The CDR3 coding sequence is TGCGCCAGCAGTACGGGACCTCCCGTGGGGGAGACCCAGTACTTC. Residues: CASSTGPPVGETQYF. The rearrangement links TRBV5-1 to TRBJ2-5, with D perhaps being TRBD1 or TRBD2 (5 bases each). The CDR3 consists of 15 residues. The germline CDR1 and CDR2 sequences are SGHRS and YFSETQ. Trimming took 5 bases from V and 5 from J, leaving 19 bases between them.

Comment on this clone: The same CDR3 also results from other DNA sequences found in this sample. The chain links TRBV5-1 to TRBJ2-2, with a possible D match to TRBD2 (6 bases). There are 14 residues in the CDR3. Germline lookup yields CDR1 SGHRS and CDR2 YFSETQ. Trimming pared 4 bases from V and 4 bases from J, leaving 11 bases between. The CDR3 DNA is TGCGCCAGCAGCCTGGGGGGTGGCACCGGGGAGCTGTTTTTT. It specifies CASSLGGGTGELFF.

The V call is TRBV5-1, the J call TRBJ2-5; D call uncertain. This CDR3 spans 12 amino acids. Trimming removed 5 bases from V and 5 bases from J, with 10 bases in between. CDR1 and CDR2 from the germline V gene are SGHRS and YFSETQ. The CDR3: CASRGMLETQYF. CDR3 coding DNA: TGCGCCAGCAGGGGTATGCTTGAGACCCAGTACTTC. Full variable domain (outside the CDR3, taken from reference TRBV5-1 and TRBJ2-5): KAGVTQTPRYLIKTRGQQVTLSCSPISGHRSVSWYQQTPGQGLQFLFEYFSETQRNKGNFPGRFSGRQFSNSRSEMNVSTLELGDSALYLCASRGMLETQYFGPGTRLLVL.

This chain connects TRBV6-1 to TRBJ1-6, with no clear D. CDR1 MNHNS and CDR2 SASEGT come from the germline V gene. Trimming removed 7 bases from V and 2 bases from J, with 9 bases in between. The CDR3 has 14 amino acids. The CDR3 DNA reads as TGTGCCAGCATTGACCCCCCCTATAATTCACCCCTCCACTTT. It codes for CASIDPPYNSPLHF.

The V and J genes are TRBV7-8 and TRBJ2-1, with a weak D call TRBD1 (5 bases). With 5 bases removed from V and 0 bases from J, the gap between germline ends came to 11 bases. Germline CDR1 and CDR2: SGHVS and FQNEAQ. CDR3 length: 15 residues. CDR3: CASSGTRGSYNEQFF. The DNA for the CDR3 is TGTGCCAGCAGCGGAACAAGGGGCTCCTACAATGAGCAGTTCTTC.

The chain uses TRBV9 and TRBJ2-7; 10 bases agree with TRBD2. Germline CDR1 is SGDLS and CDR2 is YYNGEE. The CDR3 runs 19 residues. The V segment lost 9 bases and the J segment 3 bases; nucleotides outside the gene matches: 24. CDR3 in amino acids: CATQELAGVNLRGDYEQYF. The CDR3 nucleotides read TGTGCCACCCAAGAGCTAGCGGGAGTCAATCTACGAGGAGACTACGAGCAGTACTTC.

V and J are TRBV7-9 and TRBJ1-5; D is perhaps TRBD1 (5 bases). From germline, CDR1 is SEHNR and CDR2 FQNEAQ (reference sequence). The CDR3 contains 13 residues. V was cut by 3 bases and J by 6 bases, with 9 bases left in between. The DNA for the CDR3 is TGTGCCAGCAGCTTGGGGCCAGGTCAGCCCCAGCATTTT. Residues: CASSLGPGQPQHF. Full variable domain (rest looked up from reference TRBV7-9 and TRBJ1-5): DTGVSQNPRHKITKRGQNVTFRCDPISEHNRLYWYRQTLGQGPEFLTYFQNEAQLEKSRLLSDRFSAERPKGSFSTLEIQRTEQGDSAMYLCASSLGPGQPQHFGDGTRLSIL.

The chain recombines TRBV5-5 with TRBJ2-3, with D perhaps matching TRBD1 (6 bases). Germline CDR1 and CDR2: SGHKS and YYEKEE (reference sequence). V was clipped by 4 bases and J by 2 bases, with 17 bases between them. This CDR3 has 16 residues. This CDR3 reads CASSGLRDTPTDTQYF. The DNA of the CDR3 is TGTGCCAGCAGCGGCCTTCGGGACACCCCCACAGATACGCAGTATTTT.

The rearrangement links TRBV7-9 to TRBJ2-7, with D tentatively TRBD2 (5 bases). The germline CDR1 and CDR2 sequences are SEHNR and FQNEAQ (reference sequence). The CDR3 consists of 15 residues. Trimming cost V 5 bases and J 0 bases, with 14 bases left between them. CDR3 DNA sequence: TGTGCCAGCAGCCCCCGGACTCTTTCCTCCTACGAGCAGTACTTC. As protein: CASSPRTLSSYEQYF.

The chain combines TRBV27 with TRBJ1-6; D remains ambiguous. Trimming shortened V by 8 bases and J by 7 bases, and 12 bases separated the two germline ends. Germline lookup yields CDR1 MNHEY and CDR2 SMNVEV (reference sequence). This CDR3 comprises 13 residues. CDR3 residues: CASGLLGNSPLHF. CDR3 nucleotide sequence: TGTGCCAGCGGCCTCCTTGGCAATTCACCCCTCCACTTT.

This clone was observed a single time. The rearrangement links TRBV11-3 to TRBJ2-7; TRBD1 aligns across 7 bases. J was trimmed by 4 bases and V by 5 bases; bases with no gene match: 11. CDR3 size: 15 residues. CDR1 is SGHNT and CDR2 is YENEEA in the germline V gene. The CDR3 DNA reads as TGTGCCAGCAGCCAGCGACAGGGACCAAAGTACGAGCAGTACTTC. Translation gives CASSQRQGPKYEQYF.

This rearrangement joins TRBV6-5 to TRBJ1-2; 7 bases fit TRBD1. Germline V CDR1 and CDR2: MNHEY, SVGAGI. The CDR3 runs 14 residues. V lost 6 bases, J lost 0 bases, and 4 bases stayed unmatched. For the CDR3, the DNA is TGTGCCAGCAGCCGCGGGACAGCTAACTATGGCTACACCTTC. Its translation: CASSRGTANYGYTF.

The CDR3 spells CASSSVSGTYEQYF. As DNA, the CDR3 is TGTGCCAGCAGCTCCGTTAGCGGAACCTACGAGCAGTACTTC. This rearrangement joins TRBV11-3 to TRBJ2-7; TRBD2 is a possible D gene (6 bases). Per the germline V gene, CDR1 is SGHNT and CDR2 is YENEEA. V lost 4 bases and J 2 bases, leaving 12 bases between the germline ends. CDR3 length: 14 amino acids.